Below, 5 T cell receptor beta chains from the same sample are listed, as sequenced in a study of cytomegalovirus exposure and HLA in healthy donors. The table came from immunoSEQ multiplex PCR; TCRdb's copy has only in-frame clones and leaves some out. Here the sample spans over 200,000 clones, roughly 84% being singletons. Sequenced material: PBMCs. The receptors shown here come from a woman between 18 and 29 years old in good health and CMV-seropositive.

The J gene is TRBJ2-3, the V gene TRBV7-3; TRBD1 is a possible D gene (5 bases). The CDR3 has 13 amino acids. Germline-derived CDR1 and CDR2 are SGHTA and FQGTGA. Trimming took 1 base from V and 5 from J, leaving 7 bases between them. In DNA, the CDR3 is TGTGCCAGCAGCTTAAAAGGGGAAGATACGCAGTATTTT. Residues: CASSLKGEDTQYF. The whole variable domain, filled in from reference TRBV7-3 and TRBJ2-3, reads GAGVSQTPSNKVTEKGKYVELRCDPISGHTALYWYRQSLGQGPEFLIYFQGTGAADDSGLPNDRFFAVRPEGSVSTLKIQRTERGDSAVYLCASSLKGEDTQYFGPGTRLTVL.

The CDR3 DNA follows: TGTGCCAGCAGCTTAGGTGAGGGATTGAGCAATCAGCCCCAGCATTTT. This translates into CASSLGEGLSNQPQHF. The chain uses TRBV11-2 and TRBJ1-5, with D hard to call. This CDR3 contains 16 residues. Trimming left V 1 base short and J 1 base short, with 11 bases between. CDR1 SGHAT and CDR2 FQNNGV come from the germline V gene.

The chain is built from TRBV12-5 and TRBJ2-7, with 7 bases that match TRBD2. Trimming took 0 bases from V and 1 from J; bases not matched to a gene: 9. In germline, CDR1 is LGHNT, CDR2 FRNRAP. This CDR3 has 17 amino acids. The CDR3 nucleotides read TGTGCTAGTGGTTTGGTACTGAGGCGGGAGACATCCTACGAGCAGTACTTC. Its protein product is CASGLVLRRETSYEQYF.

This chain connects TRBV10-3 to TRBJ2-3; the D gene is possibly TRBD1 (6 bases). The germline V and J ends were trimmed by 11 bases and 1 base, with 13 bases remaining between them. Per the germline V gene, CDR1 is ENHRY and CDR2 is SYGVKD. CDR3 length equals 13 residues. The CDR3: CAGTTGGTDTQYF. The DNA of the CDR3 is TGTGCCGGCACGACAGGCGGCACAGATACGCAGTATTTT.

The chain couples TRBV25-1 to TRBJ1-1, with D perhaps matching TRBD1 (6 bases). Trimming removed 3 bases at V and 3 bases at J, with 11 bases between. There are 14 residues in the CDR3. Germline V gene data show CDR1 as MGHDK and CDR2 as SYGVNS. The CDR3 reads CASSDGQGYTEAFF. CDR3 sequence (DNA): TGTGCCAGCAGTGATGGCCAGGGGTACACTGAAGCTTTCTTT.